Presented here are 30 T cell receptor beta chains from one specimen sequenced in a study of shared clonotypes between healthy human individuals. Measured with immunoSEQ multiplex PCR; TCRdb has only the in-frame clones, and not every one. Among about 2 million clones, 95% were seen once, and the ten largest hold 0.1% to 0.15%. The sequenced sample was naive CD4+ T cells sorted from blood. Subset denoted: CD45RA+ positively selected. The receptors originated from a man between 18 and 29 years old in good health.

This clone has just one count. J is TRBJ1-3 and V is TRBV28; a possible D gene is TRBD1 (5 bases). CDR1 is MDHEN, CDR2 SYDVKM, per germline. The germline V and J ends were trimmed by 4 bases and 4 bases, with 14 bases remaining between them. The CDR3 has 15 residues. CDR3 region: CASSSGGGGGNTIYF. CDR3 coding DNA: TGTGCCAGCAGTTCTGGCGGGGGAGGCGGAAACACCATATATTTT. Combining the CDR3 with reference TRBV28 and TRBJ1-3 gives the whole variable domain DVKVTQSSRYLVKRTGEKVFLECVQDMDHENMFWYRQDPGLGLRLIYFSYDVKMKEKGDIPEGYSVSREKKERFSLILESASTNQTSMYLCASSSGGGGGNTIYFGEGSWLTVV.

The genes are TRBV6-1 and TRBJ1-5, with TRBD1 matching over 9 bases. V lost 10 bases and J lost 3; bases outside the gene matches: 10. The germline gives CDR1 MNHNS, CDR2 SASEGT. There are 15 residues in the CDR3. In DNA, the CDR3 is TGTGCCAATTCGCAAGACAGGGGGACCAATCAGCCCCAGCATTTT. Its translation: CANSQDRGTNQPQHF.

J is TRBJ2-7 and V is TRBV18; D is unresolved. Trimming took off 1 base at V and 6 bases at J, with 10 bases between the two ends. The CDR3 contains 13 residues. The germline gives CDR1 KGHSH, CDR2 LQKENI. The CDR3 nucleotides are TGTGCCAGCTCACCACTTATGCTGGGCGAGCAGTACTTC. Translated: CASSPLMLGEQYF.

The chain has TRBV11-2 and TRBJ2-1; 8 nucleotides align to TRBD2. Germline V gene lookup returns CDR1 SGHAT and CDR2 FQNNGV. The ends lost 4 bases at V and 4 bases at J; junction bases unmatched: 15. The CDR3 length is 18 residues. The CDR3 spells CASSSPSGGRSRYNEQFF. The CDR3 DNA reads TGTGCCAGCAGCTCCCCCTCGGGCGGGAGGTCACGGTACAATGAGCAGTTCTTC.

The chain combines TRBV19 with TRBJ1-6, with 8 bases that match TRBD1. The V and J ends lost 5 bases and 6 bases, in that order; junction bases with no gene match: 3. Germline assignment: CDR1 LNHDA and CDR2 SQIVND (reference sequence). CDR3 length equals 14 residues. This chain's CDR3 is CASSAQGANSPLHF. The CDR3 nucleotides read TGTGCCAGTAGTGCCCAGGGGGCTAATTCACCCCTCCACTTT. Full variable domain (outside the CDR3, taken from reference TRBV19 and TRBJ1-6): DGGITQSPKYLFRKEGQNVTLSCEQNLNHDAMYWYRQDPGQGLRLIYYSQIVNDFQKGDIAEGYSVSREKKESFPLTVTSAQKNPTAFYLCASSAQGANSPLHFGNGTRLTVT.

The chain recombines TRBV11-2 with TRBJ2-7; 8 nucleotides agree with TRBD2. J was trimmed by 4 bases and V by 7 bases; bases with no gene match: 12. The CDR3 spans 15 residues. Germline CDR1 is SGHAT and CDR2 is FQNNGV. This CDR3 is CASNSEERGQYEQYF. The CDR3 region has the DNA TGTGCCAGCAACTCAGAGGAGCGGGGGCAGTACGAGCAGTACTTC.

The V call is TRBV7-2, the J call TRBJ1-1; TRBD1 might be the D (5 bases). Germline V gene lookup returns CDR1 SGHTA and CDR2 FQGNSA. V was shortened by 4 bases and J by 5 bases, with 14 bases between the two germline ends. There are 14 residues in the CDR3. The CDR3 DNA sequence: TGTGCCAGCAGCTCGCATCAGGGTGGGACTGAAGCTTTCTTT. Protein product: CASSSHQGGTEAFF. Using reference TRBV7-2 and TRBJ1-1 for the parts outside the CDR3, the full variable domain is GAGVSQSPSNKVTEKGKDVELRCDPISGHTALYWYRQSLGQGLEFLIYFQGNSAPDKSGLPSDRFSAERTGGSVSTLTIQRTQQEDSAVYLCASSSHQGGTEAFFGQGTRLTVV.

Remarks on this clone: Within the sample, other DNA sequences also encode this same CDR3. This sequence joins TRBV7-9 and TRBJ2-7; 9 positions agree with TRBD1. The germline gives CDR1 SEHNR, CDR2 FQNEAQ (reference sequence). Trimming removed 5 bases from V and 4 bases from J; junction bases left unmatched: 6. This CDR3 has 14 amino acids. The CDR3 nucleotides read TGTGCCAGCAGCCCGGGGACAGGGAGATACGAGCAGTACTTC. It is translated as CASSPGTGRYEQYF. Full variable domain (missing parts from reference TRBV7-9 and TRBJ2-7): DTGVSQNPRHKITKRGQNVTFRCDPISEHNRLYWYRQTLGQGPEFLTYFQNEAQLEKSRLLSDRFSAERPKGSFSTLEIQRTEQGDSAMYLCASSPGTGRYEQYFGPGTRLTVT.

The J gene is TRBJ1-6, the V gene TRBV7-9, with D possibly matching TRBD1 (5 bases). The CDR3 runs 15 residues. V gave up 8 bases and J gave up 2 bases, with 13 bases separating them. Germline V lookup: CDR1 SEHNR, CDR2 FQNEAQ (reference sequence). The CDR3 DNA sequence: TGTGCCAGCGGGCTAGGGGAGACCTATAATTCACCCCTCCACTTT. Translating it yields CASGLGETYNSPLHF.

In this sample, this clone turned up once. The chain carries TRBV5-6 and TRBJ1-1; a possible D gene is TRBD1 (5 bases). Looked up from germline, CDR1 is SGHDT and CDR2 is YYEEEE. This CDR3 region has 15 residues. V gave up 1 base and J gave up 4 bases, with 14 bases separating them. CDR3 sequence (DNA): TGTGCCAGCAGCTTGCGGGGGAACCTGGGCACTGAAGCTTTCTTT. It yields the protein CASSLRGNLGTEAFF.

With regard to this clone: This may arise from a read error, as a much more abundant clone is one base away. V usage is TRBV9 and J usage is TRBJ2-7, with D tentatively TRBD1 or TRBD2 (5 bases each). Germline V gene sequence: CDR1 SGDLS, CDR2 YYNGEE. The CDR3 extends over 12 amino acids. V was shortened by 4 bases and J by 3 bases, with 8 bases between the two germline ends. The CDR3 spells CASSRDGYEQYF. The CDR3 nucleotides read TGTGCCAGCAGCCGGGACGGCTACGAGCAGTACTTC.

V gene TRBV18 combines with J gene TRBJ2-7; 9 nucleotides match TRBD2. The CDR3 has 18 residues. V lost 4 bases, J lost 1 base, and 14 bases stayed unmatched. Germline CDR1 is KGHSH and CDR2 is LQKENI. The CDR3 sequence: CASSLTYSGSDFSYEQYF. The CDR3 bases are TGTGCCAGCTCACTAACTTATAGCGGGAGCGACTTTTCCTACGAGCAGTACTTC.

The chain has TRBV9 and TRBJ1-1, with TRBD1 as a possible D gene (5 bases). This CDR3 contains 13 residues. CDR1 is SGDLS and CDR2 is YYNGEE in the germline V gene. V was cut by 7 bases and J by 5 bases, with 15 bases left in between. In nucleotides, the CDR3 is TGTGCCAGCGGACAAATCGACGCGACTGAAGCTTTCTTT. This gives the protein CASGQIDATEAFF.

Remarks on this clone: Other DNA sequences of this sample code for an identical CDR3. V usage is TRBV7-9 and J usage is TRBJ2-3; D not resolved. V lost 5 bases and J 0 bases, leaving 3 bases between the germline ends. This CDR3 is built from 12 residues. Germline CDR1 and CDR2: SEHNR and FQNEAQ (reference sequence). In DNA form, the CDR3 reads TGTGCCAGCAGCAGGAGCACAGATACGCAGTATTTT. Its protein is CASSRSTDTQYF.

On this clone: At the DNA level, this CDR3 is encoded by other sequences in the same sample as well. The chain employs TRBV6-1 and TRBJ1-1, with 10 bases aligning to TRBD1. The CDR3 is made up of 13 amino acids. V gave up 4 bases and J gave up 5 bases; unmatched junction bases: 1. Germline CDR1 MNHNS, CDR2 SASEGT. The CDR3 nucleotides are TGTGCCAGCAGTGGGACAGGGGGGACTGAAGCTTTCTTT. Amino acids: CASSGTGGTEAFF.

The chain links TRBV4-2 to TRBJ2-7; unclear D gene. Germline CDR1 is LGHNA and CDR2 is YNFKEQ. Trimming removed 1 base at V and 3 bases at J, with 13 bases between. This CDR3 has 15 amino acids. CDR3 residues: CASSQGIHGNYEQYF. CDR3 sequence (DNA): TGTGCCAGCAGCCAAGGTATCCATGGGAACTACGAGCAGTACTTC.

The chain has TRBV7-8 and TRBJ1-1; possible D gene TRBD1, 6 bases. CDR1 and CDR2 (germline): SGHVS, FQNEAQ. The V end lost 1 base, the J end lost 3 bases, and 9 bases lay between the germline ends. The CDR3 runs to 14 residues. The CDR3 loop reads CASSLGPGDTEAFF. CDR3 nucleotides: TGTGCCAGCAGCTTAGGTCCAGGGGACACTGAAGCTTTCTTT.

The CDR3 here is CASKEGLAGETQYF. The CDR3 bases are TGCGCCAGCAAAGAGGGACTAGCGGGAGAGACCCAGTACTTC. The V gene is TRBV5-1, the J gene TRBJ2-5; 12 bases agree with TRBD2. This CDR3 has 14 residues. Trimming at V came to 6 bases and at J to 4 bases, leaving 4 bases not matched to a gene. Per the germline V gene, CDR1 is SGHRS and CDR2 is YFSETQ.

The chain recombines TRBV6-5 with TRBJ2-1; the D is unclear. The germline CDR1 and CDR2 sequences are MNHEY and SVGAGI. The CDR3 contains 12 residues. Trimming removed 6 bases from V and 7 bases from J, with 10 bases in between. CDR3 coding DNA: TGTGCCAGCAGCCCCTCTAGGAATGAGCAGTTCTTC. It is translated as CASSPSRNEQFF.

The chain carries TRBV5-6 and TRBJ2-3; TRBD1 aligns across 7 bases. Germline V gives CDR1 SGHDT, CDR2 YYEEEE. There are 15 residues in the CDR3. J was trimmed by 1 base and V by 0 bases; bases with no gene match: 2. The CDR3 here is CASSLDRGRTDTQYF. The CDR3 coding sequence is TGTGCCAGCAGCTTGGACAGGGGTCGCACAGATACGCAGTATTTT. Based on the CDR3 plus reference TRBV5-6 and TRBJ2-3, the full variable domain is DAGVTQSPTHLIKTRGQQVTLRCSPKSGHDTVSWYQQALGQGPQFIFQYYEEEERQRGNFPDRFSGHQFPNYSSELNVNALLLGDSALYLCASSLDRGRTDTQYFGPGTRLTVL.

The chain has TRBV28 and TRBJ1-4; D unclear. V lost 3 bases to trimming and J lost 0 bases, with 5 bases between them. Germline loops: CDR1 MDHEN, CDR2 SYDVKM. The length of the CDR3 is 14 residues. CDR3 sequence reads: CASSFATTNEKLFF. The CDR3 DNA reads TGTGCCAGCAGTTTCGCCACAACTAATGAAAAACTGTTTTTT.

The chain combines TRBV6-5 with TRBJ2-1; 7 nucleotides align to TRBD2. V shed 0 bases, J shed 3 bases, and the junction held 2 bases outside the gene matches. The CDR3 contains 15 residues. Germline V lookup: CDR1 MNHEY, CDR2 SVGAGI. The CDR3: CASSYSRTSYNEQFF. Here the CDR3 DNA reads TGTGCCAGCAGTTACTCACGGACTAGCTACAATGAGCAGTTCTTC.

This clone came up once. The chain uses TRBV29-1 and TRBJ1-1, with D unclear. Trimming left V 2 bases short and J 6 bases short, with 10 bases between. The V gene's germline CDR1 is SQVTM and CDR2 ANQGSEA. The CDR3 spans 12 residues. The DNA of the CDR3 is TGCAGCGTTGAACGAGGGAAGGCTGAAGCTTTCTTT. It codes for CSVERGKAEAFF.

The chain uses TRBV2 and TRBJ1-5, with D hard to call. V dropped 0 bases and J dropped 7 bases, with 13 bases sitting between them. This CDR3 spans 15 amino acids. Per germline, CDR1 SNHLY and CDR2 FYNNEI. The CDR3 region is CASSEARGSGQPQHF. CDR3 DNA: TGTGCCAGCAGTGAAGCGCGGGGTTCCGGGCAGCCCCAGCATTTT. Supplemented by reference TRBV2 and TRBJ1-5, the full variable domain reads EPEVTQTPSHQVTQMGQEVILRCVPISNHLYFYWYRQILGQKVEFLVSFYNNEISEKSEIFDDQFSVERPDGSNFTLKIRSTKLEDSAMYFCASSEARGSGQPQHFGDGTRLSIL.

The rearrangement joins TRBV5-6 to TRBJ1-2, with 8 nucleotides matching TRBD1. Germline CDR1 is SGHDT and CDR2 is YYEEEE. The CDR3 has 14 amino acids. V shed 2 bases, J shed 6 bases, and the junction held 6 bases outside the gene matches. For the CDR3, the DNA is TGTGCCAGCAGCTTCACGACAGGGGTCGATGGCTACACCTTC. Translating it yields CASSFTTGVDGYTF.

This rearrangement joins TRBV27 to TRBJ1-2; D is ambiguous. Trimming shortened V by 3 bases and J by 6 bases, and 5 bases separated the two germline ends. From germline, CDR1 is MNHEY and CDR2 SMNVEV (reference sequence). The CDR3 spans 11 residues. The chain's CDR3 is CASSFGDGYTF. CDR3 coding DNA: TGTGCCAGCAGTTTCGGCGATGGCTACACCTTC.

The chain carries TRBV30 and TRBJ1-5; D call uncertain. The CDR3 is made up of 14 amino acids. Trimming shortened V by 0 bases and J by 7 bases, and 13 bases separated the two germline ends. CDR1 is GTSNPN and CDR2 is SVGIG in the germline V gene (reference sequence). The CDR3 DNA is TGTGCCTGGAGTGTAACGGGGAAGGACCAGCCCCAGCATTTT. Residues: CAWSVTGKDQPQHF.

This clone was detected only once. The rearrangement uses TRBV30 and TRBJ1-5; D ambiguous. The CDR3 loop spans 13 amino acids. Trimming took off 0 bases at V and 9 bases at J, with 12 bases between the two ends. Germline-derived CDR1 and CDR2 are GTSNPN and SVGIG (reference sequence). The CDR3, as DNA: TGTGCCTGGAGTGTACCGGGGTCTGGGCCCCAGCATTTT. This codes for CAWSVPGSGPQHF.

This sequence joins TRBV5-1 and TRBJ1-1, with 12 bases identical to TRBD1. Germline V CDR1 and CDR2: SGHRS, YFSETQ. The CDR3 runs 17 residues. After removal of 4 bases from V and 4 bases from J, the junction contained 11 bases not matched to a gene. CDR3 region: CASSRPGQGALGTEAFF. In DNA form, the CDR3 reads TGCGCCAGCAGCCGACCGGGACAGGGGGCTTTGGGCACTGAAGCTTTCTTT.

This clone was counted a single time. This chain joins TRBV25-1 and TRBJ1-2; a possible D gene is TRBD1 (5 bases). This CDR3 is built from 15 residues. The germline gives CDR1 MGHDK, CDR2 SYGVNS. V was cut by 1 base and J by 4 bases, with 13 bases left in between. CDR3 residues: CASSESHTGFYGYTF. The DNA for the CDR3 is TGTGCCAGCAGTGAATCCCATACAGGCTTCTATGGCTACACCTTC.